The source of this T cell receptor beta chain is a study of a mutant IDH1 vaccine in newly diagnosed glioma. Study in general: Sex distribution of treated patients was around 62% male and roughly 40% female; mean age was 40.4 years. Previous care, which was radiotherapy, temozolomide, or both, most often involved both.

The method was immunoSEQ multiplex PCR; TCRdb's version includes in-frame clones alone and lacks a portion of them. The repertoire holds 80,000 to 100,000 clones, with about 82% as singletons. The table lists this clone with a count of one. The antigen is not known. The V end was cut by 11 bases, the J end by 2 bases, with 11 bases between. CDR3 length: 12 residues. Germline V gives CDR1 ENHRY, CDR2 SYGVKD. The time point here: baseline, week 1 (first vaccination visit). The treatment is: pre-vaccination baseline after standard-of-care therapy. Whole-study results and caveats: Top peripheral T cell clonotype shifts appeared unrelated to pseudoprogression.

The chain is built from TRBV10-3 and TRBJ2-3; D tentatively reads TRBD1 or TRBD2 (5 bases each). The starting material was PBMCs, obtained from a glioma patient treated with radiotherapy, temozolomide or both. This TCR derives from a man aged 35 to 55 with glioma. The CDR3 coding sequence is TGTGCCGGTGGGGGAACCACAGATACGCAGTATTTT. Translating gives CAGGGTTDTQYF.